This TCR beta chain was sequenced during a study of T cells in Graves' hyperthyroidism and ophthalmopathy. Points from the study as a whole: The majority of expanded thyroid clonotypes above 0.001 also appeared in blood.

The CDR3 consists of 10 residues. V shed 8 bases and J shed 7 bases, with 6 bases lying between them. The TCR beta CDR3 regions underwent amplification using RNA transcripts as the source. Primed by the HTBI set, a first-round RT-PCR was run on the TCR CDR3. TCRdb analysed the multiplex PCR reads with MiXCR anew, one entry per CDR3 protein. The profile shows about half a million distinct CDR3 sequences, around 16% of them singletons. About this clonotype itself: Its antigen is as yet unknown.

Specimen: blood. The sequence was collected from a woman between 25 and 40 years old with Graves' ophthalmopathy. The V call is TRBV12-3 or TRBV12-4, the J call TRBJ1-3; no clear D. Here the CDR3 DNA reads TGTGCCAGCGGGTTGAACACCATATATTTT. Protein: CASGLNTIYF.